One sample yielded the 6 T cell receptor beta chains listed below, sequenced in a study of human T cells and chemical hapten exposure. The time point here: pre-sensitization, week 0. The treatment denotes: therapeutic diphenylcyclopropenone sensitization with weekly scalp DPC. TCRdb reprocessed the RACE reads with MiXCR, giving one entry per CDR3 protein. The table has 300,000 to 450,000 distinct CDR3 sequences, 5% to 6.5% seen once; the top ten hold just over 2.5%. Specimen: whole blood, collected in connection with sensitization to the hapten diphenylcyclopropenone (DPC). Every receptor here comes from a woman aged 45-59 years with alopecia areata. Some clones in this sample may be carry-over from other donors' samples.

The V call is TRBV27, the J call TRBJ2-7; 10 nucleotides agree with TRBD2. Trimming at V came to 5 bases and at J to 7 bases, leaving 8 bases not matched to a gene. Germline V gene lookup returns CDR1 MNHEY and CDR2 SMNVEV (reference sequence). The CDR3 length is 14 residues. The CDR3 nucleotides read TGTGCCAGCAGTGCCGGGACTAGCGCTTCAGAGCAGTACTTC. Its translation: CASSAGTSASEQYF.

This clonotype has at least ten counts. This sequence joins TRBV12-3 or TRBV12-4 and TRBJ2-3; D is undetermined. The CDR3 length is 14 residues. Trimming cost V 3 bases and J 0 bases, with 7 bases left between them. CDR3 sequence: CASSFWGSTDTQYF. In DNA form, the CDR3 reads TGTGCCAGCAGTTTTTGGGGTAGCACAGATACGCAGTATTTT.

The rearrangement uses TRBV25-1 and TRBJ1-4; no definite D call. CDR1 and CDR2 from the germline V gene are MGHDK and SYGVNS. The V end lost 1 base, the J end lost 8 bases, and 17 bases lay between the germline ends. The CDR3 spans 16 residues. The CDR3 here is CASSELGTFKGEKLFF. The CDR3 nucleotides are TGTGCCAGCAGTGAATTGGGCACATTCAAGGGAGAAAAACTGTTTTTT.

This clonotype was counted a few times. The chain joins TRBV20-1 to TRBJ2-3; TRBD2 is a possible D gene (6 bases). The CDR3 extends over 14 amino acids. Trimming removed 1 base at V and 5 bases at J, with 13 bases between. Germline assignment: CDR1 DFQATT and CDR2 SNEGSKA (reference sequence). The CDR3 protein is CSARVPGSIDTQYF. DNA for the CDR3: TGCAGTGCTAGAGTACCCGGGAGTATAGATACGCAGTATTTT.

This clonotype was picked up a small number of times. The chain links TRBV27 to TRBJ1-5, with a possible D match to TRBD1 (5 bases). V was shortened by 5 bases and J by 3 bases, with 8 bases between the two germline ends. The CDR3 has 13 residues. CDR1 is MNHEY, CDR2 SMNVEV, per germline (reference sequence). CDR3 sequence reads: CASSDSLNQPQHF. As DNA, the CDR3 is TGTGCCAGCAGTGACAGCCTCAATCAGCCCCAGCATTTT.

The table lists this clonotype with many counts. CDR3 bases: TGCGCCAGCACCCCCGGGTGGAACCTCCCTAGCACAGATACGCAGTATTTT. The encoded protein is CASTPGWNLPSTDTQYF. The rearrangement links TRBV5-1 to TRBJ2-3; D not certain. The CDR3 contains 17 residues. Germline V lookup: CDR1 SGHRS, CDR2 YFSETQ. With 6 bases removed from V and 0 bases from J, the gap between germline ends came to 20 bases.